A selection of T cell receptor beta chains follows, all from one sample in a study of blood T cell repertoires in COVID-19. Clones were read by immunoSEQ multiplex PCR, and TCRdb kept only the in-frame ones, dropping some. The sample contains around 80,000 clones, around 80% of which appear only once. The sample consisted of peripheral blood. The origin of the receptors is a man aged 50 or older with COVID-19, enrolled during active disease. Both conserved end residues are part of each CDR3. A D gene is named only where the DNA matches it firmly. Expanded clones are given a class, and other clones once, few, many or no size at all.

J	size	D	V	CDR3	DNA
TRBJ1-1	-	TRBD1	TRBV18	CASSPPGTGRTEAFF	TGTGCCAGCTCACCACCCGGGACAGGGCGGACTGAAGCTTTCTTT
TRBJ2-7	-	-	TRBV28	CASSHGRTYEQYF	TGTGCCAGCAGTCACGGTAGAACCTACGAGCAGTACTTC
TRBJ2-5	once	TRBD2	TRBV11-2	CASNSPGGQETQYF	TGTGCCAGCAATTCACCGGGGGGTCAAGAGACCCAGTACTTC
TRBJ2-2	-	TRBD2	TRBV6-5	CASSRGGGTGELFF	TGTGCCAGCAGTCGCGGGGGAGGCACCGGGGAGCTGTTTTTT
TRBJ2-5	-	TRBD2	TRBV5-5	CASSLEPGGQETQYF	TGTGCCAGCAGCTTGGAGCCCGGGGGGCAAGAGACCCAGTACTTC
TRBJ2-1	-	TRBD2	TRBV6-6	CASTSRGTSGHNEQFF	TGTGCCAGCACGAGCCGGGGGACTAGCGGGCACAATGAGCAGTTCTTC
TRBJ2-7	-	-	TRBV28	CASARTYEQYF	TGTGCCAGCGCGCGAACCTACGAGCAGTACTTC
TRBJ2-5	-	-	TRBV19	CASSIAGYETQYF	TGTGCCAGTAGTATAGCAGGGTACGAGACCCAGTACTTC
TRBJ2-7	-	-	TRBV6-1	CASSETIGQYF	TGTGCCAGCAGTGAAACTATCGGGCAGTACTTC
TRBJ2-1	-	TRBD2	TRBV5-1	CASSVSGRFSDEQFF	TGCGCCAGCAGCGTTAGCGGGAGGTTCTCGGATGAGCAGTTCTTC
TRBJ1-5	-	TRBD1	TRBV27	CASSLQGGRQGHQPQHF	TGTGCCAGCAGTCTCCAGGGGGGACGACAGGGCCATCAGCCCCAGCATTTT
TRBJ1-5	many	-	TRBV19	CASSISVGGSQPQHF	TGTGCCAGTAGTATAAGCGTGGGAGGGAGTCAGCCCCAGCATTTT
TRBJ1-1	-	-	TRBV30	CAWSLGRNTEAFF	TGTGCCTGGAGTCTAGGGAGGAACACTGAAGCTTTCTTT
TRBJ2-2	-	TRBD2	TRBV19	CASNQIAGHLNTGELFF	TGTGCCAGTAACCAGATAGCGGGACATTTAAACACCGGGGAGCTGTTTTTT
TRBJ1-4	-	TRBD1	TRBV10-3	CAIRGTGMGEKLFF	TGTGCCATCAGAGGGACAGGGATGGGGGAAAAACTGTTTTTT
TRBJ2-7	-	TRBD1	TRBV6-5	CASFRDRGPYEQYF	TGTGCCAGCTTCCGGGACAGGGGGCCCTACGAGCAGTACTTC
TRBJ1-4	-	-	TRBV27	CASSFDGGGKLFF	TGTGCCAGCAGTTTCGACGGGGGAGGAAAACTGTTTTTT
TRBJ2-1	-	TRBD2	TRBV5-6	CASSLVGAGSSYNEQFF	TGTGCCAGCAGCTTGGTGGGAGCGGGGAGCTCCTACAATGAGCAGTTCTTC
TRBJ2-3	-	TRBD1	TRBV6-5	CASNHDRGLSDTQYF	TGTGCCAGCAACCACGACAGGGGGCTGTCAGATACGCAGTATTTT
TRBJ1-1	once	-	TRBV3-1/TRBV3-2	CASRRNTEAFF	TGTGCCAGCAGGAGGAACACTGAAGCTTTCTTT
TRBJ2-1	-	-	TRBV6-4	CASSDSSLATQFF	TGTGCCAGCAGTGACTCCTCTCTAGCGACCCAGTTCTTC
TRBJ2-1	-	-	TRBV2	CASSDSGVFYNEQFF	TGTGCCAGCAGTGATTCAGGGGTGTTCTACAATGAGCAGTTCTTC
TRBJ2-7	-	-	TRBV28	CASSLRQAYEQYF	TGTGCCAGCAGTTTACGACAGGCCTACGAGCAGTACTTC
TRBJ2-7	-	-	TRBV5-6	CASSSLEPYEQYF	TGTGCCAGCAGCTCGCTAGAGCCCTACGAGCAGTACTTC
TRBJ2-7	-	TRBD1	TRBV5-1	CASSLPGTGEYEQYF	TGCGCCAGCAGCTTGCCCGGGACAGGTGAATACGAGCAGTACTTC
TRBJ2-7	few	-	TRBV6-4	CASPQDPSYEQYF	TGTGCCAGTCCACAGGATCCTTCCTACGAGCAGTACTTC
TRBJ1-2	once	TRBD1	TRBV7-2	CASSSPKGGASNGYTF	TGTGCCAGCAGCTCCCCCAAAGGGGGCGCATCTAATGGCTACACCTTC
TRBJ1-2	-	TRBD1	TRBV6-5	CASSLETGANYGYTF	TGTGCCAGCAGCCTCGAGACAGGGGCGAACTATGGCTACACCTTC